These 14 T cell receptor beta chains came from one sample sequenced in a study of T cells in localized non-small cell lung cancer. This table comes from immunoSEQ multiplex PCR, and its TCRdb copy is limited to in-frame clones, with some not included. The sample includes 75,000 to 90,000 clones, approximately 85% of them seen just once. The sample consisted of peripheral blood, taken before any cancer treatment. The receptors shown here come from a man aged 40 to 70 with stage I lung adenocarcinoma.

The CDR3 nucleotides read TGTGCCAGCAGCTTCGACAGGGTGGCTGAAGCTTTCTTT. As protein: CASSFDRVAEAFF. The chain joins TRBV7-3 to TRBJ1-1; 7 bases line up with TRBD1. V trimming: 3 bases; J trimming: 6 bases; junction bases outside the gene matches: 4. Germline V CDR1 and CDR2: SGHTA, FQGTGA. CDR3 length: 13 residues.

This chain uses TRBV27 with TRBJ2-1, with a tentative D call TRBD1 (6 bases). The V end was cut by 5 bases, the J end by 9 bases, with 14 bases between. The germline gives CDR1 MNHEY, CDR2 SMNVEV (reference sequence). The CDR3 consists of 13 residues. The CDR3 sequence: CASSTRQDTEQFF. The CDR3 DNA follows: TGTGCCAGCAGTACCCGACAGGACACTGAGCAGTTCTTC.

The chain uses TRBV30 and TRBJ1-3; D call uncertain. The CDR3 runs to 16 residues. The V end was cut by 2 bases, the J end by 0 bases, with 14 bases between. CDR1 is GTSNPN and CDR2 is SVGIG in the germline V gene (reference sequence). CDR3: CAWSYTGGFSGNTIYF. Written as DNA, the CDR3 is TGTGCCTGGAGTTATACGGGAGGCTTCTCTGGAAACACCATATATTTT. The complete variable domain, with remaining parts taken from reference TRBV30 and TRBJ1-3, reads SQTIHQWPATLVQPVGSPLSLECTVEGTSNPNLYWYRQAAGRGLQLLFYSVGIGQISSEVPQNLSASRPQDRQFILSSKKLLLSDSGFYLCAWSYTGGFSGNTIYFGEGSWLTVV.

The rearrangement uses TRBV19 and TRBJ1-5; D call uncertain. This CDR3 region has 15 residues. The germline CDR1 and CDR2 sequences are LNHDA and SQIVND (reference sequence). Trimming stripped 0 bases from V and 5 bases from J, with 11 bases between. CDR3 bases: TGTGCCAGTAGTATAGAGGCGTCCAGCTATCAGCCCCAGCATTTT. This encodes CASSIEASSYQPQHF.

The J gene is TRBJ1-2, the V gene TRBV2; D unresolved. The CDR3 spans 14 residues. The V gene's germline CDR1 is SNHLY and CDR2 FYNNEI. The V end was cut by 1 base, the J end by 4 bases, with 10 bases between. This CDR3 is CASSEGWPAYGYTF. The DNA of the CDR3 is TGTGCCAGCAGTGAAGGGTGGCCCGCCTATGGCTACACCTTC. Complete variable domain (other parts from reference TRBV2 and TRBJ1-2): EPEVTQTPSHQVTQMGQEVILRCVPISNHLYFYWYRQILGQKVEFLVSFYNNEISEKSEIFDDQFSVERPDGSNFTLKIRSTKLEDSAMYFCASSEGWPAYGYTFGSGTRLTVV.

V gene TRBV20-1 combines with J gene TRBJ1-2, with 7 bases lining up with TRBD1. The V and J ends lost 3 bases and 8 bases, in that order; junction bases with no gene match: 3. Looked up from germline, CDR1 is DFQATT and CDR2 is SNEGSKA (reference sequence). There are 11 residues in the CDR3. CDR3 residues: CSASHRGGYTF. As DNA, the CDR3 is TGCAGTGCTAGTCACAGGGGCGGCTACACCTTC.

This clone was picked up one time. The rearrangement uses TRBV10-3 and TRBJ2-7, with D maybe TRBD1 (5 bases). V was shortened by 5 bases and J by 6 bases, with 14 bases between the two germline ends. Germline V CDR1 and CDR2: ENHRY, SYGVKD. The CDR3 contains 13 residues. CDR3 region: CAISSQGISEQYF. DNA for the CDR3: TGTGCCATCAGTTCTCAGGGAATCAGCGAGCAGTACTTC.

The chain employs TRBV7-2 and TRBJ2-2; 7 bases agree with TRBD1. Trimming removed 6 bases from V and 3 bases from J; junction bases left unmatched: 4. Germline CDR1 reads SGHTA; CDR2 reads FQGNSA. CDR3 size: 14 residues. The CDR3 loop is CASSRQGHTGELFF. The CDR3 DNA reads TGTGCCAGCAGTCGACAGGGACACACCGGGGAGCTGTTTTTT.

V usage is TRBV18 and J usage is TRBJ2-7, with TRBD1 matching over 12 bases. The CDR3 covers 15 residues. After removal of 6 bases from V and 7 bases from J, the junction contained 10 bases not matched to a gene. Germline CDR1 is KGHSH and CDR2 is LQKENI. Here the CDR3 DNA reads TGTGCCAGCTCTTCCGGGGGACAGGGGGCGCTTGAGCAGTACTTC. This gives the protein CASSSGGQGALEQYF.

J is TRBJ2-3 and V is TRBV27; the D gene is possibly TRBD1 (6 bases). Germline V gene data show CDR1 as MNHEY and CDR2 as SMNVEV (reference sequence). Between the trimmed V and J ends, which lost 8 bases and 1 base, there was a span of 10 bases. This CDR3 region has 13 residues. CDR3 sequence reads: CASGGFGTDTQYF. CDR3 DNA: TGTGCCAGCGGGGGCTTCGGCACAGATACGCAGTATTTT.

V usage is TRBV7-2 and J usage is TRBJ2-5; 8 positions match TRBD2. Trimming cost V 2 bases and J 2 bases; bases outside gene matches: 4. The CDR3 is made up of 15 amino acids. Germline V gene data show CDR1 as SGHTA and CDR2 as FQGNSA. The CDR3 bases are TGTGCCAGCAGCTTAAAGAGCGGGGGTCAAGAGACCCAGTACTTC. This codes for CASSLKSGGQETQYF.

The V gene is TRBV10-2, the J gene TRBJ2-5; 7 bases agree with TRBD2. After removal of 8 bases from V and 5 bases from J, the junction contained 14 bases not matched to a gene. The CDR3 length is 15 residues. Per germline, CDR1 WSHSY and CDR2 SAAADI. CDR3 region: CASCWGEGSGETQYF. CDR3 sequence (DNA): TGCGCCAGCTGTTGGGGGGAGGGGTCGGGGGAGACCCAGTACTTC.

The rearrangement uses TRBV28 and TRBJ2-7; no firm D call. Per germline, CDR1 MDHEN and CDR2 SYDVKM. The CDR3 totals 11 residues. The germline V and J ends were trimmed by 5 bases and 2 bases, with 4 bases remaining between them. CDR3 loop: CASSKAYEQYF. In DNA, the CDR3 is TGTGCCAGCAGTAAAGCCTACGAGCAGTACTTC.

J is TRBJ1-5 and V is TRBV19, with D uncertain. This CDR3 comprises 13 residues. The germline V and J ends were trimmed by 3 bases and 3 bases, with 6 bases remaining between them. CDR1 LNHDA and CDR2 SQIVND come from the germline V gene (reference sequence). Here the CDR3 DNA reads TGTGCCAGTAGTATGCAGAACAATCAGCCCCAGCATTTT. Its translation is CASSMQNNQPQHF. Full variable domain (outside the CDR3, taken from reference TRBV19 and TRBJ1-5): DGGITQSPKYLFRKEGQNVTLSCEQNLNHDAMYWYRQDPGQGLRLIYYSQIVNDFQKGDIAEGYSVSREKKESFPLTVTSAQKNPTAFYLCASSMQNNQPQHFGDGTRLSIL.